These 22 T cell receptor beta chains originate from one sample sequenced in a study of a mutant IDH1 vaccine in newly diagnosed glioma. Regarding time point: baseline, week 1 (first vaccination visit). Treatment specified: pre-vaccination baseline after standard-of-care therapy. Measured with immunoSEQ multiplex PCR; TCRdb has only the in-frame clones, and not every one. The sample holds about 70,000 clones, around 80% seen once. The sequences come from peripheral blood mononuclear cells (PBMCs), collected from a glioma patient treated with radiotherapy, temozolomide or both. The receptors were gathered from a woman under 30 with glioma. Some clones in this sample may be carry-over from other donors' samples.

This CDR3 is CATSTGPRVNEQFF. The CDR3 nucleotides are TGTGCCACCTCAACGGGCCCACGGGTGAATGAGCAGTTCTTC. The V call is TRBV25-1, the J call TRBJ2-1, with unresolved D. With 10 bases removed from V and 7 bases from J, the gap between germline ends came to 20 bases. The length of the CDR3 is 14 residues. Germline CDR1 reads MGHDK; CDR2 reads SYGVNS.

This clone appeared a few times. The chain uses TRBV2 and TRBJ1-3, with D possibly TRBD1 on 6 matching bases. The germline V gene encodes CDR1 SNHLY and CDR2 FYNNEI. With 6 bases removed from V and 2 bases from J, the gap between germline ends came to 11 bases. CDR3 length: 14 residues. CDR3 bases: TGTGCCAGCAGGTCAGGGGTGGCTGGAAACACCATATATTTT. Translation: CASRSGVAGNTIYF.

The chain couples TRBV10-1 to TRBJ1-2; maybe TRBD1 (5 bases). The V gene lost 3 bases and the J gene lost 4 bases, with 15 bases spanning the gap. The CDR3 length is 15 residues. The germline gives CDR1 WNHNN, CDR2 SYGVQD (reference sequence). For the CDR3, the DNA is TGCGCCAGCAGTGACGGCACTTGGGGCGTCTATGGCTACACCTTC. Translating gives CASSDGTWGVYGYTF.

This clone showed up just a few times. The gene calls are TRBV20-1 and TRBJ1-2; no clear D. The CDR3 is made up of 11 amino acids. V was clipped by 5 bases and J by 8 bases, with 12 bases between them. CDR1 and CDR2 (germline): DFQATT, SNEGSKA (reference sequence). CDR3 DNA sequence: TGCAGTGCTCGAATGGGTGGGGGCTACACCTTC. It codes for CSARMGGGYTF.

The CDR3 region is CASSVIGLAGGQETQYF. CDR3 coding DNA: TGTGCCAGCAGTGTCATAGGACTAGCGGGAGGACAAGAGACCCAGTACTTC. The chain couples TRBV2 to TRBJ2-5; 14 nucleotides line up with TRBD2. Germline V lookup: CDR1 SNHLY, CDR2 FYNNEI. The V segment lost 4 bases and the J segment 2 bases; nucleotides outside the gene matches: 6. The CDR3 spans 17 residues.

The CDR3 DNA sequence: TGTGCCAGCAGTGAAGATAACAGGGTCGGAGGCTACACCTTC. This translates into CASSEDNRVGGYTF. V is TRBV25-1 and J is TRBJ1-2; maybe TRBD1 (6 bases). CDR3 length: 14 amino acids. Per the germline V gene, CDR1 is MGHDK and CDR2 is SYGVNS. Trimming cost V 2 bases and J 8 bases, with 15 bases left between them.

This chain uses TRBV6-6 with TRBJ1-1; TRBD1 agrees at 7 bases. Germline loops: CDR1 MNHNY, CDR2 SVGAGI (reference sequence). V lost 5 bases and J lost 1; bases outside the gene matches: 10. The CDR3 is 16 residues long. The CDR3 is CASSPTETGKNTEAFF. CDR3 coding DNA: TGTGCCAGCAGTCCGACGGAGACAGGGAAGAACACTGAAGCTTTCTTT.

The chain has TRBV5-1 and TRBJ2-2; TRBD2 agrees at 7 bases. The CDR3 has 18 residues. J was trimmed by 7 bases and V by 0 bases; bases with no gene match: 15. The germline V gene has CDR1 SGHRS and CDR2 YFSETQ. The CDR3 is CASSLARGLAVLVGELFF. The CDR3 DNA reads as TGCGCCAGCAGCTTGGCGCGGGGTCTAGCGGTCTTGGTCGGGGAGCTGTTTTTT.

The chain joins TRBV5-1 to TRBJ2-7, with 10 positions matching TRBD1. This CDR3 has 17 residues. The V and J ends lost 3 bases and 6 bases, in that order; junction bases with no gene match: 15. CDR1 is SGHRS and CDR2 is YFSETQ in the germline V gene. In nucleotides, the CDR3 is TGCGCCAGCAGCTCCCCCGCGGGGACAGGGGACGGAGGCGAGCAGTACTTC. Its translation is CASSSPAGTGDGGEQYF.

The V call is TRBV5-8, the J call TRBJ2-4, with 7 bases lining up with TRBD1. Losses at the gene ends were 4 bases for V and 3 bases for J; bases not matched to a gene: 7. This CDR3 is built from 15 residues. Per germline, CDR1 SGHTS and CDR2 YDEGEE. CDR3: CASSITGDGKNIQYF. In DNA form, the CDR3 reads TGTGCCAGCAGCATCACAGGGGATGGCAAAAACATTCAGTACTTC.

The rearrangement uses TRBV19 and TRBJ1-5, with D possibly being TRBD1 (5 bases). CDR3 length: 13 residues. Per germline, CDR1 LNHDA and CDR2 SQIVND (reference sequence). The V gene lost 8 bases and the J gene lost 5 bases, with 13 bases spanning the gap. The CDR3 reads CASSTVKHQPQHF. Here the CDR3 DNA reads TGTGCCAGTTCGACAGTCAAGCATCAGCCCCAGCATTTT. Complete variable domain (other parts from reference TRBV19 and TRBJ1-5): DGGITQSPKYLFRKEGQNVTLSCEQNLNHDAMYWYRQDPGQGLRLIYYSQIVNDFQKGDIAEGYSVSREKKESFPLTVTSAQKNPTAFYLCASSTVKHQPQHFGDGTRLSIL.

In its sample, this clone was seen once. The chain is built from TRBV19 and TRBJ2-7; 8 bases line up with TRBD2. Germline loops: CDR1 LNHDA, CDR2 SQIVND (reference sequence). Trimming cost V 3 bases and J 5 bases; bases outside gene matches: 6. This CDR3 spans 14 amino acids. CDR3 loop: CASSMSGSINEQYF. DNA for the CDR3: TGTGCCAGTAGTATGAGCGGGAGTATCAACGAGCAGTACTTC.

This CDR3 reads CASRDRERPGELFF. In DNA form, the CDR3 reads TGCGCCAGCCGGGACAGGGAACGCCCCGGGGAGCTGTTTTTT. V gene TRBV5-1 combines with J gene TRBJ2-2; TRBD1 matches 9 bases. The V segment lost 7 bases and the J segment 6 bases; nucleotides outside the gene matches: 7. This CDR3 is 14 amino acids long. Germline-derived CDR1 and CDR2 are SGHRS and YFSETQ.

This clone was detected once. CDR3 nucleotide sequence: TGTGCCAGCAGCTCCGTTAGTAGCCATCAACCTAATGAAAAACTGTTTTTT. Protein: CASSSVSSHQPNEKLFF. The rearrangement uses TRBV7-9 and TRBJ1-4; no firm D call. This CDR3 has 17 residues. The germline V and J ends were trimmed by 4 bases and 3 bases, with 18 bases remaining between them. Germline V gene sequence: CDR1 SEHNR, CDR2 FQNEAQ (reference sequence). Using reference TRBV7-9 and TRBJ1-4 for the parts outside the CDR3, the full variable domain is DTGVSQNPRHKITKRGQNVTFRCDPISEHNRLYWYRQTLGQGPEFLTYFQNEAQLEKSRLLSDRFSAERPKGSFSTLEIQRTEQGDSAMYLCASSSVSSHQPNEKLFFGSGTQLSVL.

The genes are TRBV14 and TRBJ2-5; D gene ambiguous. From germline, CDR1 is SGHDN and CDR2 FVKESK. Trimming removed 3 bases from V and 3 bases from J, with 5 bases in between. The CDR3 covers 12 residues. CDR3 residues: CASSQYKETQYF. DNA of the CDR3: TGTGCCAGCAGCCAGTACAAAGAGACCCAGTACTTC.

The chain links TRBV6-5 to TRBJ2-7, with D maybe TRBD1 (6 bases). The CDR3 contains 14 residues. The V end was cut by 4 bases, the J end by 7 bases, with 17 bases between. Germline-derived CDR1 and CDR2 are MNHEY and SVGAGI. In DNA form, the CDR3 reads TGTGCCAGCAGTTCGGACAGCGTTTTGGGGGAGCAGTACTTC. It codes for CASSSDSVLGEQYF.

This rearrangement joins TRBV10-3 to TRBJ2-1, with D perhaps matching TRBD1 (7 bases). CDR3 length equals 15 residues. V was cut by 7 bases and J by 0 bases, with 13 bases left in between. Germline CDR1 is ENHRY and CDR2 is SYGVKD. For the CDR3, the DNA is TGTGCCATCATGGGGGGACAGAGCTCCTACAATGAGCAGTTCTTC. This translates into CAIMGGQSSYNEQFF.

This clone was seen only once. This chain joins TRBV7-3 and TRBJ2-7; tentatively, D is TRBD1 (5 bases). This CDR3 comprises 15 residues. The V gene lost 1 base and the J gene lost 2 bases, with 12 bases spanning the gap. CDR1 is SGHTA and CDR2 is FQGTGA in the germline V gene. In nucleotides, the CDR3 is TGTGCCAGCAGCTTAATATCCCGCAGGGCCTACGAGCAGTACTTC. Amino acids: CASSLISRRAYEQYF.

The CDR3 spells CASSISAGGRGTDTQYF. CDR3 DNA: TGTGCCAGCTCGATTTCGGCGGGGGGGAGAGGCACAGATACGCAGTATTTT. The gene calls are TRBV7-9 and TRBJ2-3; 9 bases are shared with TRBD2. Germline CDR1 SEHNR, CDR2 FQNEAQ (reference sequence). The junction had 13 bases not matched to a gene; V was cut back by 8 bases and J by 1 base. The CDR3 runs to 17 residues.

The J gene is TRBJ2-1, the V gene TRBV14, with D unresolved. V gave up 0 bases and J gave up 9 bases, with 12 bases separating them. The germline V gene has CDR1 SGHDN and CDR2 FVKESK. The CDR3 is 14 amino acids. CDR3 sequence reads: CASSQDATIGEQFF. The CDR3 region has the DNA TGTGCCAGCAGCCAAGATGCCACGATTGGTGAGCAGTTCTTC.

This sequence joins TRBV14 and TRBJ2-7; D is possibly TRBD2 (6 bases). The germline gives CDR1 SGHDN, CDR2 FVKESK. This CDR3 region has 15 residues. V lost 4 bases and J 3 bases, leaving 16 bases between the germline ends. This CDR3 is CASSPQALGGYEQYF. CDR3 bases: TGTGCCAGCAGCCCTCAGGCCCTCGGGGGCTACGAGCAGTACTTC. The full variable domain, with the rest looked up from reference TRBV14 and TRBJ2-7, is EAGVTQFPSHSVIEKGQTVTLRCDPISGHDNLYWYRRVMGKEIKFLLHFVKESKQDESGMPNNRFLAERTGGTYSTLKVQPAELEDSGVYFCASSPQALGGYEQYFGPGTRLTVT.

The chain links TRBV6-1 to TRBJ2-7; D is uncertain. This CDR3 has 12 amino acids. The V and J ends lost 3 bases and 4 bases respectively, with 7 bases between them. CDR1 is MNHNS, CDR2 SASEGT, per germline. Here the CDR3 DNA reads TGTGCCAGCAGTGATCGTGGGTACGAGCAGTACTTC. Encoded protein: CASSDRGYEQYF.